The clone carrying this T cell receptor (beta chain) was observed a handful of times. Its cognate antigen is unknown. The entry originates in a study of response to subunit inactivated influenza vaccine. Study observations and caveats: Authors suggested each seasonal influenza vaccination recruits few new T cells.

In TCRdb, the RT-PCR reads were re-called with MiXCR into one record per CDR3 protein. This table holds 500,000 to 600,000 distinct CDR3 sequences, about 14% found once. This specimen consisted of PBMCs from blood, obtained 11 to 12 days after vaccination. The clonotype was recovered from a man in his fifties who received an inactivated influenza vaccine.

The DNA of the CDR3 is TGTGCCACCAGCAATGAGGACAGGGCTCTTTCACCCCTCCACTTT. Its protein product is CATSNEDRALSPLHF. This chain connects TRBV15 to TRBJ1-6, with 8 nucleotides matching TRBD1. Germline lookup yields CDR1 LNHNV and CDR2 YYDKDF (reference sequence). Trimming took 4 bases from V and 9 from J; bases not matched to a gene: 8. The CDR3 is 15 amino acids.